This T cell receptor beta chain stems from a study of T cell repertoires in cytomegalovirus infection (dated by TCRdb to the late 2010s). Describing the broader study: Donor HLA type was relevant to the analysis, because carriage of CMV infection together with the matching HLA type was indicated by public TCR beta signatures. Broader findings and caveats from the paper: In the ex vivo response, HLA-C-restricted CMV-specific TCR beta clonotypes were dominant, and in two of eight donors the single most frequent clonotype came from this HLA-C-restricted group. Cumulative frequency of public TCR beta family members discriminated carriers of CMV infection plus the relevant HLA type in this cohort and an independent 352-donor cohort.

The CDR3 numbers 17 residues from cysteine through phenylalanine. The sequence is cut down to CDR3 DNA, 51 bases in frame from base 1. Trimmed from V: 1 base; trimmed from J: 6 bases; junction bases lacking a gene match: 7. Sequencing used an Illumina HiSeq 1500. The public reads were reanalyzed by TCRdb: fastp trimming at Q25, MiXCR alignment, in-frame beta chains only. CDR3 protein sequences are deduplicated, and each keeps its most common genes and DNA. Within this sample are roughly 310,000 distinct CDR3 sequences, with about 17% of them counted one time only. Around 12% of the sample lies in the top ten. This clonotype was found a few times. Its antigen remains undetermined. No clone much larger than this one lies a single base away; base qualities are absent.

The sample taken for sequencing was PBMCs. The chain was built from TRBV12-3 or TRBV12-4 and TRBJ1-5; TRBD1 agrees with 12 junctional bases. This receptor was taken from a human donor in good health (CMV status not recorded). Some clones in this sample may be carry-over from other donors' samples. This receptor carries the CDR3 CASSLGLGQGASQPQHF. At the DNA level, the sequence is TGTGCCAGCAGTTTAGGCCTGGGACAGGGGGCAAGTCAGCCCCAGCATTTT.